This T cell receptor beta chain was profiled in a study of post-analysis software for immune sequencing data. Overall study: Recorded disease courses covered relapsing-remitting, secondary progressive and progressive-relapsing multiple sclerosis. Some patients had no subtype annotation.

Built from TCR beta cDNA, the libraries had unique molecular identifiers in them. When about 0.95 to 10 million T cells were used, they gave roughly 490,000 cDNA molecules. One entry per CDR3 protein, called by TCRdb with MiXCR from the PCR reads. The table includes hundreds of thousands of distinct CDR3 sequences, 30% to 45% detected once. Trimming removed 7 bases from V and 4 bases from J, with 16 bases in between. The CDR3 has 14 residues. Germline values: CDR1 MNHEY, CDR2 SVGEGT. This clonotype was detected ten times or more. No antigen is known for it. Study-level results: For normalized Chao1 diversity, multiple sclerosis patients scored significantly lower than controls did. TRBV segments more frequent in patients than in controls numbered roughly 5 and included TRBV5-6, TRBV5-1 and TRBV20-1. Strong co-clustering by F measure linked samples that shared a preparation batch.

The chain carries TRBV6-2 or TRBV6-3 and TRBJ2-5; D not resolved. The source material was blood. The sequence derives from a girl aged 10-17 years with multiple sclerosis. The DNA of the CDR3 is TGTGCCAGCACCGGGCTCCTACAAGGAGAGACCCAGTACTTC. Amino acids: CASTGLLQGETQYF.